Described below is a single T cell receptor beta chain sequence and its context. Its target is unknown. The sample originates from a study of cytomegalovirus exposure and HLA in healthy donors. PCR employed 60 Vbeta and 13 Jbeta primers. Under the authors' procedure: Later work found 65 million to 100 million unique TCR beta chains, with 10 million to 14 million shared. Only in-frame clones appear in the TCRdb table, and some are missing; sequencing was by immunoSEQ multiplex PCR. V and J calls and clone size are given by that table; D and trimming were obtained from the DNA. In the table there are over 150,000 clones, roughly 80% of which are singletons. Germline-derived CDR1 and CDR2 are MNHNS and SASEGT. Unmatched junction bases numbered 6, after V lost 6 bases and J lost 7 bases. The CDR3 totals 14 residues. Study-level results: In a later analysis, HLA-associated TCR beta chains were more clonally expanded than equally common others.

The chain couples TRBV6-1 to TRBJ2-2, with 9 bases matching TRBD1. The TCR comes from a male donor in good health and CMV-seronegative. The sample was PBMCs. The CDR3 bases are TGTGCCAGCAGCTCCGGGACAGGGTTCGGGGAGCTGTTTTTT. Residues: CASSSGTGFGELFF.